This TCR beta chain stems from a study of CD8+ T cells in alopecia areata (dated by TCRdb to 2017 to 2018). About the full investigation: The treated patients took part in an open-label pilot trial in which moderate-to-severe alopecia areata was treated with oral tofacitinib at 5 to 10 mg twice daily. Scalp tissue and sorted CD4+ and CD8+ peripheral blood T cells from patchy and totalis/universalis alopecia areata patients and from healthy controls were covered by human TCRbeta sequencing. To study T cell clonal expansion in alopecia areata, the researchers applied high-throughput TCRbeta sequencing to both the C3H/HeJ mouse model and human patients. Clonality in the scalp was compared among normal scalp (n=4), patchy alopecia areata scalp (n=8), and alopecia totalis/universalis scalp (n=8). Biopsies were taken from tofacitinib-treated patients at baseline and again at 4 and 24 weeks into treatment, and several of those patients also had a later scalp biopsy. The RNA source kit depended on sample type: the PAXgene miRNA kit for fixed scalp, the miRNeasy kit for PBMCs, and the RNeasy kit for mouse skin. Patients stayed on tofacitinib for 6 to 18 months and then had 6 months of follow-up off drug so that delayed response and recurrence could be assessed. immunoSEQ multiplex PCR using 35 Vbeta forward primers and 13 Jbeta reverse primers was used to amplify TCRbeta CDR3 regions. Summary of the overall study and its limitations: Scalp TCR repertoire analysis is complicated because resident alphabeta T cells in normal human skin are also sequenced, whereas mouse skin is dominated by gammadelta T cells. Shared TCR sequences between patients were less evident than in mice, which may be partly attributable to HLA diversity in the patient population. Higher clonality and more expanded CD8+ clones were observed in lesional scalp than in normal scalp, particularly in alopecia totalis/universalis, a finding suggestive of antigenic drive.

The CDR3 runs 18 residues from the cysteine to the phenylalanine. The DNA shown is the 54-base CDR3, in frame from base 1. Here V drops 1 base and J drops 8 bases, and the junction holds 20 bases not matched to any gene. CDR1 and CDR2 were assigned from the germline V gene as SQVTM and ANQGSEA. Lesional scalp punch biopsies and peripheral blood were obtained from alopecia areata patients. PBMCs were separated by density centrifugation and stained for CD3, CD4 and CD8, after which CD4+ and CD8+ T cells were sorted on a FACSAria. As to this clone: What antigen it recognizes has not been identified. No base-level quality is on record; no much larger clone is a single base apart.

The library was built by means of the immunoSEQ multiplex PCR assay. To provide template for TCR sequencing, every sample had RNA extracted and reverse transcribed into cDNA. First-strand cDNA was synthesized with SuperScript III using a 2:1 mix of oligo-dT and random hexamers. A synthetic immune receptor repertoire was used to gauge amplification bias, and whatever bias remained was removed computationally. As for the original processing: Raw reads were preprocessed to remove errors, and CDR3 was defined according to IMGT conventions as the region from the conserved cysteine to phenylalanine. Clonality was calculated as 1 minus Shannon entropy normalized by log2 of the number of productive unique TCRs. Whether each scalp clone was CD4 or CD8 was inferred by checking scalp TCRbeta sequences against the CD4 and CD8 repertoires from sorted blood. TCRdb took over this immuneACCESS table, retaining in-frame rearrangements with V and J assigned. Such tables are incomplete; in checked studies, under half of the missing clones stem from an unresolved V gene, and the remainder is unexplained. The V and J calls and clone size were taken over from that table, and D and trimming were inferred from the DNA. In this sample the table shows more than 75,000 clones, approximately 42% of which occur a single time. The ten most abundant clones make up around 1.5% of the sample.

The sequence is built from TRBV29-1 and TRBJ2-1; 7 bases in the middle match TRBD1. Sample: CD4+ T cells sorted from blood. The origin of this receptor is a human donor with alopecia areata. The CDR3 sequence is CSVEGVGGGVLLFDEQFF. In nucleotide form, the sequence is TGCAGCGTTGAAGGGGTAGGGGGCGGAGTACTTCTATTCGATGAGCAGTTCTTC.